These T cell receptor beta chains were read from a single sample in a study of cytomegalovirus exposure and HLA in healthy donors. Profiling relied on immunoSEQ multiplex PCR, and the TCRdb table lists in-frame clones only, not all of them. Of over 150,000 clones in the sample, 75% were seen once. The sequenced sample was PBMCs. These receptors were obtained from a male donor in good health and CMV-seronegative. The CDR3 runs from the conserved cysteine through the conserved F or W. The D gene is left open where the match is weak. Size is stated for part of the rows, as once, few or many counts, or as a class when the clone is expanded.

J,D,V,size,CDR3,DNA
TRBJ2-3,NA,TRBV7-3,NA,CASSLGLTSTDTQYF,TGTGCCAGCAGCTTGGGCCTAACTAGCACAGATACGCAGTATTTT
TRBJ2-7,TRBD1,TRBV5-1,NA,CASSSPDRVKNEQYF,TGCGCCAGCAGCTCCCCGGACAGGGTTAAGAACGAGCAGTACTTC
TRBJ2-1,TRBD2,TRBV7-8,NA,CASSLPSGSSYNEQFF,TGTGCCAGCAGCCTCCCTAGCGGGAGCTCCTACAATGAGCAGTTCTTC
TRBJ2-7,NA,TRBV28,NA,CASRPRQRRSYEQYF,TGTGCCAGCAGACCCCGACAGAGAAGGTCCTACGAGCAGTACTTC
TRBJ2-1,TRBD1,TRBV2,NA,CASESGQGMDEQFF,TGTGCCAGCGAATCGGGACAGGGGATGGATGAGCAGTTCTTC
TRBJ2-1,NA,TRBV7-3,NA,CASRRGGDYNEQFF,TGTGCCAGCCGTCGGGGCGGGGACTACAATGAGCAGTTCTTC
TRBJ2-7,NA,TRBV7-8,few,CASSWDGSSYEQYF,TGTGCCAGCAGTTGGGACGGGAGCTCCTACGAGCAGTACTTC
TRBJ1-1,TRBD1,TRBV6-6,NA,CASSSRTGNTEAFF,TGTGCCAGCAGTTCCCGGACAGGGAACACTGAAGCTTTCTTT
TRBJ1-2,NA,TRBV6-1,few,CASRPVGHMFGGYTF,TGTGCCAGCAGGCCCGTGGGGCACATGTTTGGAGGCTACACCTTC
TRBJ2-1,TRBD1,TRBV9,NA,CASGPLGTGHNEQFF,TGTGCCAGCGGACCCCTTGGGACAGGGCACAATGAGCAGTTCTTC
TRBJ1-1,NA,TRBV7-9,NA,CASSPREEEAFF,TGTGCCAGCAGCCCTCGGGAGGAAGAAGCTTTCTTT
TRBJ2-1,NA,TRBV9,NA,CASSVGSSSYNEQFF,TGTGCCAGCAGCGTAGGTTCGAGCTCCTACAATGAGCAGTTCTTC
TRBJ2-7,NA,TRBV9,NA,CASSVASSGYEQYF,TGTGCCAGCAGCGTAGCCAGTTCGGGATACGAGCAGTACTTC
TRBJ1-4,NA,TRBV7-9,NA,CSSFNIRGKLFF,TGTTCCAGCTTCAACATACGGGGAAAACTGTTTTTT
TRBJ2-5,NA,TRBV18,NA,CASSSPSLQETQYF,TGTGCCAGCTCATCACCTAGCTTACAAGAGACCCAGTACTTC
TRBJ2-2,TRBD1,TRBV5-1,few,CASSLVGQRVGELFF,TGCGCCAGCAGCTTGGTGGGACAGCGCGTCGGGGAGCTGTTTTTT
TRBJ1-5,NA,TRBV28,NA,CASSLDSLRPQHF,TGTGCCAGCAGTTTAGATAGTCTGCGGCCCCAGCATTTT
TRBJ2-3,TRBD1,TRBV5-1,NA,CASSLGQGGVTDTQYF,TGCGCCAGCAGCCTCGGACAGGGTGGGGTCACAGATACGCAGTATTTT
TRBJ2-7,NA,TRBV2,NA,CATRQATGEQYF,TGTGCCACTCGACAGGCCACGGGCGAGCAGTACTTC
TRBJ2-7,TRBD1,TRBV5-4,NA,CASSEGTGGMYEQYF,TGTGCCAGCAGCGAAGGGACAGGAGGGATGTACGAGCAGTACTTC
TRBJ2-7,TRBD1,TRBV30,NA,CAWRHRDRFPYEQYF,TGTGCCTGGAGGCACCGGGACAGGTTCCCCTACGAGCAGTACTTC
TRBJ1-5,TRBD1,TRBV6-6,NA,CATTGGGGNQPQHF,TGTGCCACGACAGGGGGCGGAGGCAATCAGCCCCAGCATTTT
TRBJ1-2,NA,TRBV4-1,NA,CASSLREGTLNYGYTF,TGCGCCAGCAGCCTTAGGGAGGGGACATTGAACTATGGCTACACCTTC
TRBJ2-2,NA,TRBV5-4,NA,CASSSGDPHSGELFF,TGTGCCAGCAGCTCGGGGGACCCACACTCCGGGGAGCTGTTTTTT
TRBJ2-3,TRBD2,TRBV10-3,NA,CAISGLGLADTDTQYF,TGTGCCATCAGTGGCCTGGGACTAGCGGACACAGATACGCAGTATTTT
TRBJ1-4,NA,TRBV7-8,few,CASSLRWIQGGREKLFF,TGTGCCAGCAGCTTACGTTGGATCCAGGGAGGTAGAGAAAAACTGTTTTTT
TRBJ2-7,TRBD1,TRBV5-1,NA,CASRTGQGNEQYF,TGCGCCAGCAGAACGGGACAGGGGAACGAGCAGTACTTC
TRBJ2-4,TRBD2,TRBV6-6,NA,CASSGGDIQYF,TGTGCCAGCAGCGGGGGGGACATTCAGTACTTC
TRBJ1-2,TRBD1,TRBV6-6,NA,CASSLQGAHDGYTF,TGTGCCAGCAGCCTACAGGGGGCGCATGATGGCTACACCTTC
TRBJ1-4,NA,TRBV5-6,few,CASSLGQKPTNEKLFF,TGTGCCAGCAGCTTGGGGCAGAAACCAACTAATGAAAAACTGTTTTTT
TRBJ1-3,NA,TRBV7-3,NA,CASSLKRTAGSGNTIYF,TGTGCCAGCAGCTTAAAACGGACAGCCGGCTCTGGAAACACCATATATTTT
TRBJ1-1,NA,TRBV7-9,NA,CASSLGRGGGNTEAFF,TGTGCCAGCAGCTTAGGACGGGGGGGAGGGAACACTGAAGCTTTCTTT
TRBJ2-3,TRBD1,TRBV29-1,few,CSERKGTVTDTQYF,TGCAGCGAACGGAAAGGGACAGTCACAGATACGCAGTATTTT
TRBJ2-7,NA,TRBV11-1,NA,CASSPTGQIPYEQYF,TGTGCCAGCAGCCCGACAGGACAGATCCCCTACGAGCAGTACTTC
TRBJ1-5,TRBD1,TRBV10-3,NA,CAISESPGQGNQPQHF,TGTGCCATCAGTGAGTCACCGGGACAGGGCAATCAGCCCCAGCATTTT
TRBJ2-7,TRBD2,TRBV7-9,NA,CASSLGEAGPEQYF,TGTGCCAGCAGCTTAGGTGAAGCGGGACCCGAGCAGTACTTC
TRBJ1-6,TRBD1,TRBV7-3,NA,CASSLLGTGDSPLHF,TGTGCCAGCAGCTTACTGGGGACAGGGGATTCACCCCTCCACTTT